This section outlines one TCR beta chain sequence together with its context. The sample is drawn from a study of blood T cell repertoires in COVID-19. The method was immunoSEQ multiplex PCR; TCRdb's version includes in-frame clones alone and lacks a portion of them. The sample has roughly 80,000 clones, approximately 89% seen once. V dropped 2 bases and J dropped 2 bases, with 7 bases sitting between them. CDR3 length: 13 residues. The V gene's germline CDR1 is MDHEN and CDR2 SYDVKM. The chain uses TRBV28 and TRBJ2-7; D not resolved. The sequencing input was peripheral blood. The sequence was collected from a man aged 50-59 years with active COVID-19. CDR3 sequence (DNA): TGTGCCAGCAGTTTAGTACAGACCTACGAGCAGTACTTC. This gives the protein CASSLVQTYEQYF. The full variable domain, completed using reference TRBV28 and TRBJ2-7, is DVKVTQSSRYLVKRTGEKVFLECVQDMDHENMFWYRQDPGLGLRLIYFSYDVKMKEKGDIPEGYSVSREKKERFSLILESASTNQTSMYLCASSLVQTYEQYFGPGTRLTVT.